The TCR beta chain under discussion was sequenced for a study of shared clonotypes between healthy human individuals. Assay used: immunoSEQ multiplex PCR; TCRdb lists only in-frame clones, some missing. This sample has 2 million to 2.5 million clones, with approximately 95% found just once. V lost 1 base, J lost 6 bases, and 17 bases lay in between. CDR1 and CDR2 (germline): SGHTA, FQGNSA. The CDR3 runs to 16 residues. Material for sequencing was naive CD4+ T cells sorted from blood. Subset noted: CD45RA+ positively selected. This receptor was obtained from a man younger than 35 in good health. This chain connects TRBV7-2 to TRBJ2-3; D is unresolved. CDR3 nucleotides: TGTGCCAGCAGCTTAGAATCAACCCGGGCCCCCGATACGCAGTATTTT. Protein product: CASSLESTRAPDTQYF.